Listed here are 15 T cell receptor beta chains from one sample, sequenced in a study of blood T cell repertoires in COVID-19. Libraries were prepared by immunoSEQ multiplex PCR; TCRdb keeps only in-frame clonotypes and omits some of them. The repertoire holds approximately 280,000 clones, with over 75% as singletons. Sequencing was performed on peripheral blood. Receptors originate from a man between 45 and 60 years old with active or convalescent COVID-19.

CDR3 bases: TGTGCCAGCAGCGCCGAGGGACTAGCGGGAGGGGCAGATACGCAGTATTTT. It is translated as CASSAEGLAGGADTQYF. The rearrangement uses TRBV9 and TRBJ2-3; the match to TRBD2 covers 16 bases. This CDR3 is built from 17 residues. The trim removed 3 bases at V and 4 bases at J, leaving 5 bases unmatched. The V gene's germline CDR1 is SGDLS and CDR2 YYNGEE.

This chain links TRBV7-9 with TRBJ1-1; D is perhaps TRBD1 (5 bases). The CDR3 runs to 14 residues. Trimming removed 3 bases at V and 3 bases at J, with 11 bases between. The germline V gene encodes CDR1 SEHNR and CDR2 FQNEAQ (reference sequence). This chain's CDR3 is CASSLQGLDTEAFF. The CDR3 DNA reads as TGTGCCAGCAGCTTGCAGGGTTTGGACACTGAAGCTTTCTTT.

The V call is TRBV12-3 or TRBV12-4, the J call TRBJ1-2, with 9 bases that match TRBD1. The trim removed 5 bases at V and 13 bases at J, leaving 8 bases unmatched. This CDR3 has 12 residues. The CDR3 loop is CASSRETGGFTF. The CDR3 bases are TGTGCCAGCAGTCGGGAGACAGGGGGTTTCACCTTC.

The V call is TRBV7-6, the J call TRBJ1-5; 7 nucleotides align to TRBD1. CDR1 SGHVS and CDR2 FNYEAQ come from the germline V gene. V lost 4 bases to trimming and J lost 11 bases; unmatched junction nucleotides: 17. The CDR3 has 16 amino acids. DNA of the CDR3: TGTGCCAGCAGCTCTAGACCGGGACAGTTCGCGGAGGCCCAGCATTTT. Translating gives CASSSRPGQFAEAQHF.

V is TRBV24-1 and J is TRBJ1-5; D not resolved. V lost 6 bases and J 1 base, leaving 6 bases between the germline ends. From germline, CDR1 is KGHDR and CDR2 SFDVKD. The CDR3 is 13 residues long. The CDR3 spells CATSQVSNQPQHF. CDR3 coding DNA: TGTGCCACCAGTCAGGTGAGCAATCAGCCCCAGCATTTT.

This clone was seen just once. The chain joins TRBV9 to TRBJ1-3; D uncertain. This CDR3 is built from 16 residues. Germline V gene sequence: CDR1 SGDLS, CDR2 YYNGEE. Trimming took off 4 bases at V and 2 bases at J, with 16 bases between the two ends. DNA for the CDR3: TGTGCCAGCAGCAACTCGGCCCCGAGGGCTGGAAACACCATATATTTT. Translation gives CASSNSAPRAGNTIYF.

This chain joins TRBV5-8 and TRBJ2-7, with 9 positions matching TRBD1. CDR1 is SGHTS, CDR2 YDEGEE, per germline. The CDR3 runs 16 residues. V shed 1 base and J 7 bases; nucleotides not matched to a gene: 12. The CDR3 here is CASSLWGTGNPTEQYF. CDR3 nucleotides: TGTGCCAGCAGCTTGTGGGGGACAGGGAATCCTACAGAGCAGTACTTC.

The chain uses TRBV6-8 and TRBJ1-1; no firm D call. CDR1 and CDR2 from the germline V gene are MNHGY and SAAAGT. The CDR3 spans 16 residues. Trimming shortened V by 6 bases and J by 7 bases, and 24 bases separated the two germline ends. The chain's CDR3 is CASRDHAATERGEAFF. CDR3 bases: TGTGCCAGCAGGGACCACGCGGCGACGGAGCGGGGTGAAGCTTTCTTT.

V usage is TRBV2 and J usage is TRBJ1-1, with 8 bases lining up with TRBD1. The V segment lost 8 bases and the J segment 4 bases; nucleotides outside the gene matches: 12. The germline V gene has CDR1 SNHLY and CDR2 FYNNEI. The CDR3 contains 15 residues. CDR3 coding DNA: TGTGCCAGCCAAAAAGACACAGGGGGAGGCACTGAAGCTTTCTTT. Residues: CASQKDTGGGTEAFF.

DNA for the CDR3: TGTGCCAGTAGTATTGGGAGCGGGAGAGCAGACGAGCAGTACTTC. It is translated as CASSIGSGRADEQYF. This rearrangement joins TRBV19 to TRBJ2-7; the match to TRBD2 covers 8 bases. The CDR3 totals 15 residues. After removal of 3 bases from V and 5 bases from J, the junction contained 9 bases not matched to a gene. The germline V gene encodes CDR1 LNHDA and CDR2 SQIVND (reference sequence).

The gene calls are TRBV7-9 and TRBJ2-3, with TRBD2 matching 8 bases. The CDR3 loop spans 17 amino acids. The germline gives CDR1 SEHNR, CDR2 FQNEAQ (reference sequence). With 5 bases clipped from V and 3 bases from J, the junction kept 13 bases outside the gene matches. CDR3 protein: CASSQNRLAGLTDTQYF. CDR3 in DNA: TGTGCCAGCAGCCAAAACAGGCTAGCGGGCTTGACAGATACGCAGTATTTT.

The chain links TRBV2 to TRBJ2-7; weak D call: TRBD1 (6 bases). The CDR3 loop spans 14 amino acids. Trimming cost V 6 bases and J 3 bases, with 15 bases left between them. Germline V lookup: CDR1 SNHLY, CDR2 FYNNEI. The DNA for the CDR3 is TGTGCCAGCAGCGACGTGGGACAAGGCTACGAGCAGTACTTC. Its translation: CASSDVGQGYEQYF. The full variable domain, rest sourced from reference TRBV2 and TRBJ2-7, is EPEVTQTPSHQVTQMGQEVILRCVPISNHLYFYWYRQILGQKVEFLVSFYNNEISEKSEIFDDQFSVERPDGSNFTLKIRSTKLEDSAMYFCASSDVGQGYEQYFGPGTRLTVT.

This chain links TRBV30 with TRBJ2-5; 8 nucleotides match TRBD1. The CDR3 extends over 15 amino acids. The germline CDR1 and CDR2 sequences are GTSNPN and SVGIG (reference sequence). V was pared by 4 bases and J by 4 bases, with 11 bases of the junction left unmatched. The CDR3 DNA reads as TGTGCCTGGACCCCAGGGGGCAGGGGGACAGAGACCCAGTACTTC. This gives the protein CAWTPGGRGTETQYF.

The rearrangement links TRBV29-1 to TRBJ1-4, with TRBD1 matching 7 bases. This CDR3 has 13 amino acids. Per the germline V gene, CDR1 is SQVTM and CDR2 is ANQGSEA. With 3 bases clipped from V and 10 bases from J, the junction kept 8 bases outside the gene matches. The chain's CDR3 is CSVERQGVGKLFF. The CDR3 DNA reads TGCAGCGTTGAGAGGCAGGGGGTGGGAAAACTGTTTTTT.

V gene TRBV3-1 (or the pseudogene TRBV3-2) combines with J gene TRBJ2-7, with TRBD2 matching over 12 bases. This CDR3 is built from 15 residues. The ends lost 4 bases at V and 7 bases at J; junction bases unmatched: 8. Germline CDR1 is LGHDT and CDR2 is YNNKEL (reference sequence). Here the CDR3 DNA reads TGTGCCAGCAGCCCGCTAGCGGGAGGGACTAGGGAGCAGTACTTC. Translation: CASSPLAGGTREQYF.